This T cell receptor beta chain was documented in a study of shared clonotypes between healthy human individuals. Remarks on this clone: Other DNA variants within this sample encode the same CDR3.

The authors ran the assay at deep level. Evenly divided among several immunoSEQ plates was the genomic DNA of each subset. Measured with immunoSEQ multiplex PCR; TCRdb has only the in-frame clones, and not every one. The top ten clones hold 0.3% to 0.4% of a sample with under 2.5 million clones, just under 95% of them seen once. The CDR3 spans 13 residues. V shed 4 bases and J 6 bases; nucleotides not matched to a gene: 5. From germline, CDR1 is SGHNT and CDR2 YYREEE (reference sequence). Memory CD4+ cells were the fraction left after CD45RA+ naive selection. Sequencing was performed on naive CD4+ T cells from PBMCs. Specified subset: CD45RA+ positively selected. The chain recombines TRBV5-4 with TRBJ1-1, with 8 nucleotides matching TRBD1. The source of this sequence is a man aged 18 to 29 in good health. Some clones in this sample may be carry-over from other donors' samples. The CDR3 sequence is CASSLETGAEAFF. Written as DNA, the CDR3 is TGTGCCAGCAGCCTTGAGACAGGGGCTGAAGCTTTCTTT.